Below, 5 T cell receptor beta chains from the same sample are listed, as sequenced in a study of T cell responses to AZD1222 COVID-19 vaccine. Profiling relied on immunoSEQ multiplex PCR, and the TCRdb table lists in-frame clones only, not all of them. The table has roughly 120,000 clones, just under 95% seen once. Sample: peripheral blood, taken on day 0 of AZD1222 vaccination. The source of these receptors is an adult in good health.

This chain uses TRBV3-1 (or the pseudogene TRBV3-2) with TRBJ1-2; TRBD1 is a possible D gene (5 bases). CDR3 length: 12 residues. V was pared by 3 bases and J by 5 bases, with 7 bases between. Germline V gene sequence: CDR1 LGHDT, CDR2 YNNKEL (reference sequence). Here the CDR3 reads CASSQQGYGYTF. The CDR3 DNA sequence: TGTGCCAGCAGCCAGCAGGGTTATGGCTACACCTTC.

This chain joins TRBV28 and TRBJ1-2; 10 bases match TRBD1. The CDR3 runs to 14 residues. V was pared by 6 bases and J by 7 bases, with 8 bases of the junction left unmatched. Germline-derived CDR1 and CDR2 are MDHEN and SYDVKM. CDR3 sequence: CASSQTTGGGGYTF. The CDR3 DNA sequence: TGTGCCAGCAGCCAAACGACAGGGGGCGGTGGCTACACCTTC.

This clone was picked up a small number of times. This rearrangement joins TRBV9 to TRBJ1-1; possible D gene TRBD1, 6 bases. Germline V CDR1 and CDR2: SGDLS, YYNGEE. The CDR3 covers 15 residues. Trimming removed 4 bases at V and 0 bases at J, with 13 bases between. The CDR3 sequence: CASSPRQDMNTEAFF. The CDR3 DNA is TGTGCCAGCAGCCCCCGACAGGATATGAACACTGAAGCTTTCTTT. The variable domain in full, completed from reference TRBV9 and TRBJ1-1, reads DSGVTQTPKHLITATGQRVTLRCSPRSGDLSVYWYQQSLDQGLQFLIQYYNGEERAKGNILERFSAQQFPDLHSELNLSSLELGDSALYFCASSPRQDMNTEAFFGQGTRLTVV.

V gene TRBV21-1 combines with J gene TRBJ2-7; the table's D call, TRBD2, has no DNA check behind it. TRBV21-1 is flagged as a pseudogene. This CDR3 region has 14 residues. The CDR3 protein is CASSKQGGGYEQYF. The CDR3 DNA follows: TGTGCCAGCAGCAAACAGGGAGGGGGCTACGAGCAGTACTTC.

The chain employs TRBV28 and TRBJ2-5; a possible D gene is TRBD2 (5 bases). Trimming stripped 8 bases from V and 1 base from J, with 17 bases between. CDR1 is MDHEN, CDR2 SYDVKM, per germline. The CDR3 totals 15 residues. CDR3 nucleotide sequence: TGTGCCAGCGGCCCCCCCACGGCGGGCCAAGAGACCCAGTACTTC. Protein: CASGPPTAGQETQYF.